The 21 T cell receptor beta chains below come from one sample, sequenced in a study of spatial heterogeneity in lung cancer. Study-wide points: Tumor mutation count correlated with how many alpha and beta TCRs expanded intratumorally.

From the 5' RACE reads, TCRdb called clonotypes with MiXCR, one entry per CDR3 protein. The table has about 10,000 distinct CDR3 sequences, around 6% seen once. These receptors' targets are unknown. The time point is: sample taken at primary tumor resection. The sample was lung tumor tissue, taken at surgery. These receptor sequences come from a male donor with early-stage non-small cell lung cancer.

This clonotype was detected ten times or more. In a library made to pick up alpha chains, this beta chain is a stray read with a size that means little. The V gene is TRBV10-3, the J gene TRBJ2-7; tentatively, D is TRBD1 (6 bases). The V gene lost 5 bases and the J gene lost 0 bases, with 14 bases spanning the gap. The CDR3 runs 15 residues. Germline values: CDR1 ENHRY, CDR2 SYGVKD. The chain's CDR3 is CAISNTGHSSYEQYV. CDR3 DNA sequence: TGTGCCATCAGTAATACAGGGCACAGCTCCTACGAGCAGTACGTC.

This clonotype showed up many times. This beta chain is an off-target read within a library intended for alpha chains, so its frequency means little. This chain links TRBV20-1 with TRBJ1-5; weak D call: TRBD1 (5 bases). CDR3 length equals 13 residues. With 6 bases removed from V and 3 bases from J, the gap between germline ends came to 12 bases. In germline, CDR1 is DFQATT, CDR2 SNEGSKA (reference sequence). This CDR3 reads CSAIRGSNQPQHF. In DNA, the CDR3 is TGCAGTGCGATCCGGGGCTCCAATCAGCCCCAGCATTTT.

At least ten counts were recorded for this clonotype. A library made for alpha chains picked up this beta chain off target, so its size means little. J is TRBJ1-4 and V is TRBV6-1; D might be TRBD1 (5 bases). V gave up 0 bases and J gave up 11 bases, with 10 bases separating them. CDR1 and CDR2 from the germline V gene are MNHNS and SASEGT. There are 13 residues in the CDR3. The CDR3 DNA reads TGTGCCAGCAGTGAAGCGCGGCAGGGTAAACTGTTTTTT. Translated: CASSEARQGKLFF.

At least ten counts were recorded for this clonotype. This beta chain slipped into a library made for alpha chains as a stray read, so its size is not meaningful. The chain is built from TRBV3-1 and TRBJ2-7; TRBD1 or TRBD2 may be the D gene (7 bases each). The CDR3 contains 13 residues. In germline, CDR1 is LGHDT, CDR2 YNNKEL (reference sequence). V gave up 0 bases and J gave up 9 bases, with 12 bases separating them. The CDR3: CASSQEGGTAQYV. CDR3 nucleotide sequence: TGTGCCAGCAGCCAAGAGGGAGGGACAGCGCAGTACGTC.

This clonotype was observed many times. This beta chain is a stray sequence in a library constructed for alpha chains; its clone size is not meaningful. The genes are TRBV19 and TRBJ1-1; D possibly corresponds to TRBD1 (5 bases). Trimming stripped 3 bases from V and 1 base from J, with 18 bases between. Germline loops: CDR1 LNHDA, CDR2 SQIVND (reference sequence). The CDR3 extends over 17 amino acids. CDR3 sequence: CASSIGTSGVSNTEAFF. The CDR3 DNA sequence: TGTGCCAGTAGTATTGGGACCTCTGGGGTGTCGAACACTGAAGCTTTCTTT.

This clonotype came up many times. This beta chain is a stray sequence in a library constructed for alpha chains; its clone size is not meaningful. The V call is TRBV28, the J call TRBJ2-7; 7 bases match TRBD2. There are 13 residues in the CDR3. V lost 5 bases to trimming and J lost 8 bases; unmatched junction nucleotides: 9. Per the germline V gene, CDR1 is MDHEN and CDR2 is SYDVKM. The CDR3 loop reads CASSPGGRVKQYF. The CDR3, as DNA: TGTGCCAGCAGTCCCGGGGGGAGGGTGAAGCAGTACTTC.

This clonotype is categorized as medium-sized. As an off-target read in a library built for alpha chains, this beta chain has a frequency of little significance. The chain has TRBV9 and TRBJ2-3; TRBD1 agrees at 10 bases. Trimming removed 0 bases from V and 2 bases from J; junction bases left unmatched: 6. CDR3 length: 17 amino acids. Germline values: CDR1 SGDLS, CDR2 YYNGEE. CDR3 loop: CASSVEGQGFSTDTQYF. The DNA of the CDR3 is TGTGCCAGCAGCGTAGAGGGACAGGGGTTTTCCACAGATACGCAGTATTTT.

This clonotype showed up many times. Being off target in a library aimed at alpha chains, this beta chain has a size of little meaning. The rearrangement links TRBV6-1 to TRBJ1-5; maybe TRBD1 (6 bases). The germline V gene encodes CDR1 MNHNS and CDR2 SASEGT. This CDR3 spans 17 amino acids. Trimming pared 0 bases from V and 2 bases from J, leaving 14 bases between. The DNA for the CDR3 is TGTGCCAGCAGTGAAGCGACGGGGGCGTGGGGCAATCAGCCCCAGCATTTT. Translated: CASSEATGAWGNQPQHF.

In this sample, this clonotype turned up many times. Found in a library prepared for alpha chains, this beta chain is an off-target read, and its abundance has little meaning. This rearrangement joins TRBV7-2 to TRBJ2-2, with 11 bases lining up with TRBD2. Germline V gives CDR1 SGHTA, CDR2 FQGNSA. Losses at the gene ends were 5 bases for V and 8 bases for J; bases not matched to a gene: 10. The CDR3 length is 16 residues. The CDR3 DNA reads TGTGCCAGCAGCGGGAAAGTAGCGGGGGGGCCAGGGGAGCTGTTTTTT. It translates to CASSGKVAGGPGELFF.

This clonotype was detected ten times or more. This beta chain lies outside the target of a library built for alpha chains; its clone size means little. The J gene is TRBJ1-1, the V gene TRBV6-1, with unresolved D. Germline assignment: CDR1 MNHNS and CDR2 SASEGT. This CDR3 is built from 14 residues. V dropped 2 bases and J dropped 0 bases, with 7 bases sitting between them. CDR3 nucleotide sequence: TGTGCCAGCAGTGAAAGAGCAATGAACACTGAAGCTTTCTTT. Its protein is CASSERAMNTEAFF.

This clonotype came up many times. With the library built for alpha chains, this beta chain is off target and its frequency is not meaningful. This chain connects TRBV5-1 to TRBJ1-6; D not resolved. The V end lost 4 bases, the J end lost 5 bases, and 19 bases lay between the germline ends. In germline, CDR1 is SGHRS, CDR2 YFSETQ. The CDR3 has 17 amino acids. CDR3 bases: TGCGCCAGCAGCGCAGGTGATGGAGGGCCGGATAATTCACCCCTCCACTTT. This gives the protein CASSAGDGGPDNSPLHF.

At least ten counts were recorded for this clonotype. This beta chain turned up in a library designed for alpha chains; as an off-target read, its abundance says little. CDR3 in DNA: TGTGCCAGCAGTTTAGACCGGACAGGGGTCAATGAGCAGTTCTTC. This codes for CASSLDRTGVNEQFF. V gene TRBV12-3 or TRBV12-4 combines with J gene TRBJ2-1, with 9 bases matching TRBD1. The CDR3 is 15 residues long. V trimming: 1 base; J trimming: 6 bases; junction bases outside the gene matches: 4.

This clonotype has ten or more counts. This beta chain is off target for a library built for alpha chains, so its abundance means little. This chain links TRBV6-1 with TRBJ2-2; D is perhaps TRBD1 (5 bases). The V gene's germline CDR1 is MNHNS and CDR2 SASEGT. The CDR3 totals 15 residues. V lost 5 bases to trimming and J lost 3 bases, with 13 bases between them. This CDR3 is CASSPAPGYTGELFF. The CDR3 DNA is TGTGCCAGCAGTCCCGCCCCAGGGTACACCGGGGAGCTGTTTTTT.

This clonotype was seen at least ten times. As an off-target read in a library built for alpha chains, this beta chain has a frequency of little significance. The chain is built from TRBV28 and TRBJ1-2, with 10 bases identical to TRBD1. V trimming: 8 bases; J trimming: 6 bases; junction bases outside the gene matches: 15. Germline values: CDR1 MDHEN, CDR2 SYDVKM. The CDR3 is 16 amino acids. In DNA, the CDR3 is TGTGCCAGCCGCTACCCGGGACAGGGGAACAAAAATGGCTACACCTTC. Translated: CASRYPGQGNKNGYTF.

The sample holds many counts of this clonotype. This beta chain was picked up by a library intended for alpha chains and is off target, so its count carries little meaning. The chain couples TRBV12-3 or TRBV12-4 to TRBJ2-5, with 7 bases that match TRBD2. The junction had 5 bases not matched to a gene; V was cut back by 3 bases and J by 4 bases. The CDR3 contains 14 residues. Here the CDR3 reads CASSLIGGGETQYF. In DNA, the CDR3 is TGTGCCAGCAGTTTGATAGGCGGGGGAGAGACCCAGTACTTC.

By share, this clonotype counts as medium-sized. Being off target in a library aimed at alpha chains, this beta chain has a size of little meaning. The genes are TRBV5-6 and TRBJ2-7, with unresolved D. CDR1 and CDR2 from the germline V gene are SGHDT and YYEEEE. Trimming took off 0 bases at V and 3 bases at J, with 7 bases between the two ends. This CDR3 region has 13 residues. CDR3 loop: CASSLGSSYEQYF. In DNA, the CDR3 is TGTGCCAGCAGCTTGGGCTCTAGCTACGAGCAGTACTTC.

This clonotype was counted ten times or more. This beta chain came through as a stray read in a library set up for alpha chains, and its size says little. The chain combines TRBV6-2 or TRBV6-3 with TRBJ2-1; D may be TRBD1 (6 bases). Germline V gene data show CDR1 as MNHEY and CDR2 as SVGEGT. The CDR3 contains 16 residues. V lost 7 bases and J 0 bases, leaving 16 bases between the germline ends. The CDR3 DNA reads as TGTGCCAGCATCCAAACCGGGACACCCTCCTACAATGAGCAGTTCTTC. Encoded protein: CASIQTGTPSYNEQFF.

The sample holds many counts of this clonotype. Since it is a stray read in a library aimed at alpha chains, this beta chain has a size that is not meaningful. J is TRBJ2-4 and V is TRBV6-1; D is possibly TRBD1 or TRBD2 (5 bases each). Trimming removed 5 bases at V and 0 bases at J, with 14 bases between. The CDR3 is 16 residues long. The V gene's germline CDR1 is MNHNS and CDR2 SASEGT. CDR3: CASSSRQTIAKNIQYF. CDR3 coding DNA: TGTGCCAGCAGTAGCCGACAGACTATAGCCAAAAACATTCAGTACTTC.

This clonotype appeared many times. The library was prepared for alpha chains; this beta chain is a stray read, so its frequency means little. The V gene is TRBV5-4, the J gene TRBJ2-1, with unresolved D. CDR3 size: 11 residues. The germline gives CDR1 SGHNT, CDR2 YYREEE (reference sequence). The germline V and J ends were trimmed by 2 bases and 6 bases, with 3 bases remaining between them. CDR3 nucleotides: TGTGCCAGCAGCTTTTCCAATGAGCAGTTCTTC. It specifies CASSFSNEQFF.

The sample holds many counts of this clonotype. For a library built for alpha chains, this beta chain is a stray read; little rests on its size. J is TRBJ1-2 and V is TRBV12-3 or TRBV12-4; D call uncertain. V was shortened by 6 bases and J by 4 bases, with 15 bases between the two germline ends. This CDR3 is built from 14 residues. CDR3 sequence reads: CASSAQGRSYGYTF. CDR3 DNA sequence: TGTGCCAGCAGCGCGCAAGGACGAAGCTATGGCTACACCTTC.

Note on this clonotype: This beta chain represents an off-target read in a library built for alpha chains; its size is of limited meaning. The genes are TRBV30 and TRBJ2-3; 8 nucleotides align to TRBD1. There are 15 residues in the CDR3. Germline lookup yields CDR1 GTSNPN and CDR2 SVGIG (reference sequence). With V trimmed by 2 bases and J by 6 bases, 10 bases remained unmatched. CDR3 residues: CAWSFGTGSLDTQYF. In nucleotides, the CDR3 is TGTGCCTGGAGTTTCGGGACAGGATCATTGGATACGCAGTATTTT.